This T cell receptor (beta chain) was found in a study of blood T cell repertoires in COVID-19. In germline, CDR1 is SGHVS, CDR2 FQNEAQ. This CDR3 has 14 residues. Trimming at V came to 4 bases and at J to 4 bases, leaving 4 bases not matched to a gene. TCRdb keeps only in-frame clones here, not all; method: immunoSEQ multiplex PCR. The table has 120,000 to 150,000 clones, 75% to 90% seen once. The sample consisted of PBMCs or T cells enriched from blood (not recorded which). The rearrangement uses TRBV7-8 and TRBJ1-2, with TRBD1 matching over 9 bases. This clonotype originated in a man aged 50-59 years in a cohort exposed to, infected with or recovered from COVID-19 (not recorded which). CDR3 protein: CASSSGQGAYGYTF. The DNA for the CDR3 is TGTGCCAGCAGCTCGGGACAGGGTGCCTATGGCTACACCTTC.